The entry below describes one TCR beta chain. TCRdb used MiXCR to reprocess the RT-PCR reads, holding one entry per CDR3 protein. The table has 550,000 to 750,000 distinct CDR3 sequences, 14% seen once. This CDR3 spans 14 amino acids. V shed 5 bases and J 2 bases; nucleotides not matched to a gene: 4. The germline gives CDR1 SGHAT, CDR2 FQNNGV. This sequence joins TRBV11-2 and TRBJ2-7, with 9 positions matching TRBD1. The source material was memory CD4+ T cells from blood. This clonotype was obtained from a female donor in good health, serving as a healthy control. The CDR3: CASSQDRGTYEQYF. CDR3 DNA sequence: TGTGCCAGCAGCCAGGACAGGGGCACCTACGAGCAGTACTTC.